This TCR beta chain was sequenced during a study of cytomegalovirus exposure and HLA in healthy donors. Study context: In an earlier analysis, around 100 million unique TCR beta sequences were found from 150 million to 200 million T cells. Caucasian-associated ancestry cluster membership applied to about four fifths of 398 genotyped donors.

This clone occurred a few times. The antigen remains unidentified. The PCR employed 60 Vbeta primers together with 13 Jbeta primers. In the original processing: The authors later counted 75 million to 90 million unique TCR beta chains, 9 million to 12 million of them shared. The protocol was immunoSEQ multiplex PCR, while the TCRdb copy is restricted to in-frame clones and leaves out a portion. Clonal size and the V and J genes are those of that table, whereas D and trimming came from the DNA. The table lists around 170,000 clones, 80% of them singletons. Overall study results and limits: Serostatus for CMV was the only available immune exposure information.

The TCR sequence derives from a man aged 35 to 55 in good health and CMV-seropositive. Sequenced sample: PBMCs.

Here the CDR3 reads CASSRSGHTEAFF. The CDR3 coding sequence is TGCGCCAGCAGCCGGTCAGGGCACACTGAAGCTTTCTTT. The rearrangement uses TRBV4-1 and TRBJ1-1; possible D gene TRBD1, 5 bases. The CDR3 sequence is 13 residues long. Trimming took off 4 bases at V and 3 bases at J, with 9 bases between the two ends. Looked up from germline, CDR1 is MGHRA and CDR2 is YSYEKL.